This T cell receptor beta chain was identified in a study of lung T cells in sarcoidosis with Löfgren's syndrome. Each CDR3 protein gets one entry after TCRdb re-called the reads with MiXCR. The data show about 9,400 distinct CDR3 sequences, approximately 20% seen once. CDR1 and CDR2 from the germline V gene are SGHTA and FQGTGA. CDR3 size: 13 residues. A note on this clonotype: One junction end disagrees with the germline gene, perhaps due to a read error.

The sample taken for sequencing was CD4+ T cells from bronchoalveolar lavage. The source of this sequence is a human donor with sarcoidosis (Löfgren's syndrome or another form), or a control subject (not recorded which). The rearrangement links TRBV7-3 to TRBJ2-2, with a weak D call TRBD2 (5 bases). CDR3 in amino acids: CASSTGRTGEPFF. CDR3 nucleotide sequence: TGTGCCAGCAGTACCGGGCGCACCGGGGAGCCGTTTTTC.